These T cell receptor beta chains were read from a single sample in a study of siplizumab effects on memory and regulatory T cells. Method: immunoSEQ multiplex PCR; TCRdb's copy keeps in-frame clones and lacks some. The sample has some 99,000 clones, just over 90% seen once. The specimen was Tregs sorted from blood. These receptors were taken from a human donor in good health. CDR3s include the opening cysteine and the closing phenylalanine or tryptophan. Each record gives: V gene, clone size, J gene, D gene, CDR3 protein, CDR3 DNA. A D gene is named only where the DNA matches it firmly. Expanded clones get a size class; other rows say once, few or many, or leave the size out.

>TRBV2|.|TRBJ2-2|.
CASSGVAHTGELFF
TGTGCCAGCAGTGGAGTAGCCCACACCGGGGAGCTGTTTTTT
>TRBV4-2|.|TRBJ1-6|TRBD1
CASSQEQGARGSPLHF
TGTGCCAGCAGCCAGGAACAGGGGGCCCGAGGTTCACCCCTCCACTTT
>TRBV5-6|.|TRBJ2-7|TRBD2
CASSITSGRSNRYSYEQYF
TGTGCCAGCAGCATCACTAGCGGGAGGTCCAACCGTTACTCCTACGAGCAGTACTTC
>TRBV6-4|.|TRBJ2-7|.
CASSTDSGYGQYF
TGTGCCAGCAGTACCGACAGTGGATACGGGCAGTACTTC
>TRBV6-5|.|TRBJ2-5|.
CASSRGPGGETQYF
TGTGCCAGCAGCCGGGGCCCGGGCGGAGAGACCCAGTACTTC
>TRBV6-6|.|TRBJ2-2|TRBD1
CASSPGQGANTGELFF
TGTGCCAGCAGTCCGGGACAGGGGGCGAACACCGGGGAGCTGTTTTTT
>TRBV4-2|few|TRBJ1-6|TRBD1
CASSFVAGQGNSPLHF
TGTGCCAGCAGCTTTGTCGCGGGACAGGGTAATTCACCCCTCCACTTT
>TRBV18|.|TRBJ1-5|.
CASHGGMDQPQHF
TGTGCCAGCCACGGGGGTATGGATCAGCCCCAGCATTTT
>TRBV19|.|TRBJ1-4|.
CASSSPGDEKLFF
TGTGCCAGTAGTTCCCCCGGGGATGAAAAACTGTTTTTT
>TRBV9|once|TRBJ2-1|TRBD2
CASSPTSGSYNEQFF
TGTGCCAGCAGCCCGACTAGCGGGTCTTACAATGAGCAGTTCTTC
>TRBV6-1|.|TRBJ1-1|TRBD1
CASSRQGFEAFF
TGTGCCAGCAGCCGACAGGGGTTCGAAGCTTTCTTT
>TRBV5-5|.|TRBJ1-2|.
CASTMGVAGRYGYTF
TGTGCCAGCACCATGGGGGTGGCGGGGCGGTATGGCTACACCTTC
>TRBV19|.|TRBJ2-5|.
CASSVSGETQYF
TGTGCCAGTAGTGTATCCGGGGAGACCCAGTACTTC
>TRBV5-5|.|TRBJ1-1|.
CASSFGAAEAFF
TGTGCCAGCAGCTTTGGGGCCGCTGAAGCTTTCTTT
>TRBV19|.|TRBJ1-1|TRBD1
CASTGGGRGNTEAFF
TGTGCCAGTACAGGGGGGGGACGCGGGAACACTGAAGCTTTCTTT
>TRBV5-5|.|TRBJ1-2|.
CASSHYEGDYTF
TGTGCCAGCAGCCACTACGAAGGCGACTACACCTTC
>TRBV6-4|.|TRBJ2-3|TRBD2
CASSDPRGGPDTQYF
TGTGCCAGCAGTGACCCGCGGGGGGGCCCCGATACGCAGTATTTT
>TRBV6-1|.|TRBJ1-1|.
CASSSRGPRIPEAFF
TGTGCCAGCAGTTCCCGAGGACCTAGAATTCCTGAAGCTTTCTTT
>TRBV5-1|.|TRBJ1-3|.
CASSFGKRGGNTIYF
TGCGCCAGCAGCTTCGGGAAGAGGGGAGGAAACACCATATATTTT
>TRBV18|.|TRBJ1-4|.
CASSPGRNEKLFF
TGTGCCAGCTCACCGGGCCGGAATGAAAAACTGTTTTTT